These 6 T cell receptor beta chains were sequenced from one sample in a study of post-analysis software for immune sequencing data. Libraries were made from TCR beta cDNA, and they carried unique molecular identifiers. MiXCR, run by TCRdb on the PCR reads, gives a single entry per CDR3 protein. Among 750,000 to 900,000 distinct CDR3 sequences, about 43% were seen once, and the ten largest hold 4.9%. Points from the study as a whole: Controls had lower frequencies than patients of about 5 TRBV segments, which included TRBV5-6, TRBV5-1 and TRBV20-1.

Their cognate antigens are unknown. Sequencing was carried out using blood. The receptor set was obtained from a girl between 5 and 17 years old with multiple sclerosis.

The chain uses TRBV29-1 and TRBJ2-7; D is possibly TRBD1 or TRBD2 (5 bases each). The germline V and J ends were trimmed by 0 bases and 7 bases, with 25 bases remaining between them. CDR3 length: 17 residues. Germline CDR1 and CDR2: SQVTM and ANQGSEA. This chain's CDR3 is CSVEDGPRQGSRREQYF. The CDR3 bases are TGCAGCGTTGAAGATGGCCCCAGGCAGGGCTCGAGGAGGGAGCAGTACTTC.

This clonotype was detected many times. The chain employs TRBV6-2 or TRBV6-3 and TRBJ2-3; 10 bases are a match to TRBD2. With V trimmed by 6 bases and J by 0 bases, 3 bases remained unmatched. Per the germline V gene, CDR1 is MNHEY and CDR2 is SVGEGT. This CDR3 is built from 15 residues. CDR3 sequence reads: CASSSTSGSTDTQYF. The CDR3 nucleotides are TGTGCCAGCAGCTCGACTAGCGGGAGCACAGATACGCAGTATTTT.

J is TRBJ2-3 and V is TRBV25-1; the D is unclear. With 2 bases removed from V and 5 bases from J, the gap between germline ends came to 11 bases. The CDR3 sequence is 14 residues long. Per the germline V gene, CDR1 is MGHDK and CDR2 is SYGVNS. This CDR3 reads CASSEIGMGDTQYF. In DNA form, the CDR3 reads TGTGCCAGCAGTGAAATAGGGATGGGAGATACGCAGTATTTT.

The J gene is TRBJ1-4, the V gene TRBV6-2 or TRBV6-3, with no clear D. Looked up from germline, CDR1 is MNHEY and CDR2 is SVGEGT. There are 13 residues in the CDR3. The V end lost 8 bases, the J end lost 0 bases, and 7 bases lay between the germline ends. CDR3 amino acids: CASSSATNEKLFF. The CDR3 DNA follows: TGTGCCAGCTCGTCCGCAACTAATGAAAAACTGTTTTTT.

This clonotype came up a few times. The chain employs TRBV6-2 or TRBV6-3 and TRBJ2-5, with 11 bases that match TRBD2. Germline lookup yields CDR1 MNHEY and CDR2 SVGEGT. CDR3 length equals 16 residues. The junction had 6 bases not matched to a gene; V was cut back by 5 bases and J by 1 base. CDR3 loop: CASSMRLAGTQETQYF. The DNA for the CDR3 is TGTGCCAGCAGTATGAGACTAGCGGGGACCCAAGAGACCCAGTACTTC.

The chain links TRBV27 to TRBJ2-3, with D perhaps matching TRBD1 or TRBD2 (5 bases each). V gave up 6 bases and J gave up 6 bases, with 10 bases separating them. The germline V gene has CDR1 MNHEY and CDR2 SMNVEV (reference sequence). This CDR3 has 12 residues. CDR3 DNA sequence: TGTGCCAGCAGGGGGACGCGGGATACGCAGTATTTT. The encoded protein is CASRGTRDTQYF.